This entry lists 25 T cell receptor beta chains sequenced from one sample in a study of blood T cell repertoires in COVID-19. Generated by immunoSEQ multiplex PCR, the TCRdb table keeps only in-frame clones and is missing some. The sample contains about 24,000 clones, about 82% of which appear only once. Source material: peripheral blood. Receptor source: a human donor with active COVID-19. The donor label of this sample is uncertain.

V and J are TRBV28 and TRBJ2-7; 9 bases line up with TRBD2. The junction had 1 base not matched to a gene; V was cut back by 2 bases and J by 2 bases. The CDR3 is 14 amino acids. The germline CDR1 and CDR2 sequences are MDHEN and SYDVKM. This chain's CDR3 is CASSLAGGAYEQYF. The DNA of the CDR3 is TGTGCCAGCAGTTTAGCGGGGGGGGCCTACGAGCAGTACTTC.

CDR3 in amino acids: CASSSGIGRANSPLHF. CDR3 DNA: TGTGCCAGCAGCTCAGGGATCGGAAGGGCTAATTCACCCCTCCACTTT. The chain couples TRBV11-2 to TRBJ1-6; perhaps TRBD1 as D (5 bases). Trimming removed 4 bases from V and 6 bases from J, with 16 bases in between. The CDR3 length is 16 residues. Germline values: CDR1 SGHAT, CDR2 FQNNGV.

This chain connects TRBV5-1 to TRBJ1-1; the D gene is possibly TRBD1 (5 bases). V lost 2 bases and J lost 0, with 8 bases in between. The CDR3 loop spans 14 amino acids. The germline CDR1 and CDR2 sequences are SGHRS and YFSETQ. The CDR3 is CASSLQDMNTEAFF. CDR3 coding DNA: TGCGCCAGCAGCTTACAGGACATGAACACTGAAGCTTTCTTT.

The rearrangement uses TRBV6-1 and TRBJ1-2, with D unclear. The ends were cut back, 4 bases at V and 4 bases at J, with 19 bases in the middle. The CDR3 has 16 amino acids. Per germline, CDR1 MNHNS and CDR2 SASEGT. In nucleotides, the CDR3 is TGTGCCAGCAGTGCCGGGGATAGTGTAGTAGGCTATGGCTACACCTTC. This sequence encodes CASSAGDSVVGYGYTF.

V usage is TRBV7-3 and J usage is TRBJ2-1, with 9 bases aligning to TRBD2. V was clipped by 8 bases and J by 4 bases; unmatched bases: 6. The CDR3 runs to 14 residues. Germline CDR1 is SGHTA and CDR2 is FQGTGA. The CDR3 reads CASGELAGYNEQFF. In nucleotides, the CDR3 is TGTGCCAGCGGTGAACTAGCGGGTTACAATGAGCAGTTCTTC.

The CDR3 protein is CASSGGTSGLTSTDTQYF. CDR3 bases: TGTGCCAGCAGTGGGGGGACTAGCGGTCTTACTAGCACAGATACGCAGTATTTT. This chain uses TRBV6-1 with TRBJ2-3; 11 bases match TRBD2. V dropped 4 bases and J dropped 0; count of bases not matched to a gene: 9. This CDR3 has 18 residues. Looked up from germline, CDR1 is MNHNS and CDR2 is SASEGT.

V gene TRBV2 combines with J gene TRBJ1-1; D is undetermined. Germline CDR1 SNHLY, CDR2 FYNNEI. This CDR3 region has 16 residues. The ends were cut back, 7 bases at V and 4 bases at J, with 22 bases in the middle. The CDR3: CASTPLRNPRGTEAFF. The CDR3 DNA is TGTGCCAGCACTCCCCTGCGGAACCCCCGAGGCACTGAAGCTTTCTTT.

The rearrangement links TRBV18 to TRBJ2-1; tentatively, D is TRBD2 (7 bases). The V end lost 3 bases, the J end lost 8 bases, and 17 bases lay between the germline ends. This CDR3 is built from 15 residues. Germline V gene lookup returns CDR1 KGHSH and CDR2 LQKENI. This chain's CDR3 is CASSPSRGGTDEQFF. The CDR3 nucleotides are TGTGCCAGCTCACCTTCGAGGGGGGGTACGGATGAGCAGTTCTTC. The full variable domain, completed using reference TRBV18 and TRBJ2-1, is NAGVMQNPRHLVRRRGQEARLRCSPMKGHSHVYWYRQLPEEGLKFMVYLQKENIIDESGMPKERFSAEFPKEGPSILRIQQVVRGDSAAYFCASSPSRGGTDEQFFGPGTRLTVL.

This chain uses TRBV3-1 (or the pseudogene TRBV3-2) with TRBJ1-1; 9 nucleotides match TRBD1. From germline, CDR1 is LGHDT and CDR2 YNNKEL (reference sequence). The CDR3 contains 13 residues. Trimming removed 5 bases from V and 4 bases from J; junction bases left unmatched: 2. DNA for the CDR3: TGTGCCAGCAGCGAACAGGGGGCCACTGAAGCTTTCTTT. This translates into CASSEQGATEAFF.

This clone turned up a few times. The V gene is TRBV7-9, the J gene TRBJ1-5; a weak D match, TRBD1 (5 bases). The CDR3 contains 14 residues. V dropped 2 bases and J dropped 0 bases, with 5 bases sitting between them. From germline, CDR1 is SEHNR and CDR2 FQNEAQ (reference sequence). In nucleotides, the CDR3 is TGTGCCAGCAGCTTACAGGGTAGCAATCAGCCCCAGCATTTT. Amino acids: CASSLQGSNQPQHF.

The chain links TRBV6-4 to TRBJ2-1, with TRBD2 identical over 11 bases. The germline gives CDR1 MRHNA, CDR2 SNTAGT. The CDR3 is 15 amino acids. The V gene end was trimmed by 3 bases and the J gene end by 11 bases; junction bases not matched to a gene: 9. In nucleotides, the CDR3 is TGTGCCAGCAGTGAGGGAGCTAGCGGGAGGAGTAAGCAGTTCTTC. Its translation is CASSEGASGRSKQFF.

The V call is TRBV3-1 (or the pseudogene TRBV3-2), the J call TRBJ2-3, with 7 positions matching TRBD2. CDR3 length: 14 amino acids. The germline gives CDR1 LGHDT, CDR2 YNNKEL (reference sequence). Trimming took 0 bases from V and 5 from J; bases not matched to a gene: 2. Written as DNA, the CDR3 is TGTGCCAGCAGCCAAGAGGGGGGGGGAGATACGCAGTATTTT. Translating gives CASSQEGGGDTQYF.

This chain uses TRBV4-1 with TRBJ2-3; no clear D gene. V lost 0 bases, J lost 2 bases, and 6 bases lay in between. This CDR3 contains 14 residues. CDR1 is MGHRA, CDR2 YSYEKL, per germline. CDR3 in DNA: TGCGCCAGCAGCCAAGATTTGGCCACAGATACGCAGTATTTT. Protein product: CASSQDLATDTQYF.

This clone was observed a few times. The CDR3 sequence: CASSPGAALDEQYF. The CDR3, as DNA: TGTGCCAGCTCACCGGGAGCGGCCCTTGACGAGCAGTACTTC. V is TRBV18 and J is TRBJ2-7; D possibly corresponds to TRBD2 (5 bases). V was shortened by 3 bases and J by 5 bases, with 14 bases between the two germline ends. The CDR3 length is 14 residues. Germline CDR1 KGHSH, CDR2 LQKENI.

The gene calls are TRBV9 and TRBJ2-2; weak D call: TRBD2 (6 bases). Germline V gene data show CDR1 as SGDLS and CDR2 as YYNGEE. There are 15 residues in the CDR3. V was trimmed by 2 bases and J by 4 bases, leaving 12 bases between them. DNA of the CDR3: TGTGCCAGCAGCGTCGCGGGGCGGGGCACCGGGGAGCTGTTTTTT. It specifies CASSVAGRGTGELFF.

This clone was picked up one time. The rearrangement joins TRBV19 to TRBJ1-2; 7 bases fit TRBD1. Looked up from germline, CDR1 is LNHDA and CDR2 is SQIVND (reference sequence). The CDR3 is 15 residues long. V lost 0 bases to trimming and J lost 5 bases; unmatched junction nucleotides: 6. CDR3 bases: TGTGCCAGTAGTATAGATCCACAGGGGTCTTATGGCTACACCTTC. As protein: CASSIDPQGSYGYTF.

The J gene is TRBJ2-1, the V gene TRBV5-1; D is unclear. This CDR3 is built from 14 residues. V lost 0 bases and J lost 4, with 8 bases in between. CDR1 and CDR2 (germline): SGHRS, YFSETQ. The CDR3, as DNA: TGCGCCAGCAGCTTGGGTTCAGTATACAATGAGCAGTTCTTC. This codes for CASSLGSVYNEQFF.

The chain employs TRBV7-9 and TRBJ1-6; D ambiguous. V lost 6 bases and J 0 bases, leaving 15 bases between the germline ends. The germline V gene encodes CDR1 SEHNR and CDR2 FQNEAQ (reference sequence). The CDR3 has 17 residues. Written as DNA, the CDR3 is TGTGCCAGCAGTTCTTTAGAGTCTAGCTCCTATAATTCACCCCTCCACTTT. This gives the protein CASSSLESSSYNSPLHF.

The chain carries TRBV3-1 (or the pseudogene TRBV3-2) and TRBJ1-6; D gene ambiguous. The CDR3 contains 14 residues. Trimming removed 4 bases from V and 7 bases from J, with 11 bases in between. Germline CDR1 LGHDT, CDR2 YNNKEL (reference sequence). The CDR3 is CASSLRSRNSPLHF. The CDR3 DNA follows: TGTGCCAGCAGCCTTCGGAGTAGGAATTCACCCCTCCACTTT.

CDR3 in DNA: TGTGCCAGCAGTATCGCGGGAGTTGAGTACGAGCAGTACTTC. It encodes CASSIAGVEYEQYF. The J gene is TRBJ2-7, the V gene TRBV27; TRBD2 matches 7 bases. The CDR3 has 14 amino acids. Germline loops: CDR1 MNHEY, CDR2 SMNVEV (reference sequence). V trimming: 5 bases; J trimming: 4 bases; junction bases outside the gene matches: 8.

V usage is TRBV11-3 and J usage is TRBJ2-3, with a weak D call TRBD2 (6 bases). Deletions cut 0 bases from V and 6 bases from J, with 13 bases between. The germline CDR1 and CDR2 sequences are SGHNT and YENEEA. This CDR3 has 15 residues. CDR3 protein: CASSLEKTSRDTQYF. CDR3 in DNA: TGTGCCAGCAGCTTAGAAAAGACTAGTAGGGATACGCAGTATTTT.

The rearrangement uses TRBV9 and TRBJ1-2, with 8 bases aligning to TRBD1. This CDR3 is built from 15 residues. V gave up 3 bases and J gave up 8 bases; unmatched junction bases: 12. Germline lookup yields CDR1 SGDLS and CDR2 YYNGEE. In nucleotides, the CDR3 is TGTGCCAGCAGCGAGGGACAGGAGGAGCTGTGGGGCTACACCTTC. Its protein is CASSEGQEELWGYTF.

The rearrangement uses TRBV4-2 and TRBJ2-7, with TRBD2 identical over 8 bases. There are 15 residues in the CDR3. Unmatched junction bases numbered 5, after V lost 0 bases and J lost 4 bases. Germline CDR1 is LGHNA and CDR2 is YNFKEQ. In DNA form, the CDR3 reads TGTGCCAGCAGCCAAGATCGTACTAGCGGATACGAGCAGTACTTC. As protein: CASSQDRTSGYEQYF.

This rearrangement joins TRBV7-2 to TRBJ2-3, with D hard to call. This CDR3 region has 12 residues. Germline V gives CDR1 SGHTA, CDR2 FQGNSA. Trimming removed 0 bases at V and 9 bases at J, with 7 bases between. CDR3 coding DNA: TGTGCCAGCAGCTTAGCGCGGCTGACGCAGTATTTT. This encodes CASSLARLTQYF.

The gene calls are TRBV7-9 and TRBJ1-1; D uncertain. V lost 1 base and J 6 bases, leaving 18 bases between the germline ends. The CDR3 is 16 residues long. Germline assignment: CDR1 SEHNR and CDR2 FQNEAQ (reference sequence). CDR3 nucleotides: TGTGCCAGCAGCTTAGGGACTAGGCCGCGGGAACCTGAAGCTTTCTTT. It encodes CASSLGTRPREPEAFF.